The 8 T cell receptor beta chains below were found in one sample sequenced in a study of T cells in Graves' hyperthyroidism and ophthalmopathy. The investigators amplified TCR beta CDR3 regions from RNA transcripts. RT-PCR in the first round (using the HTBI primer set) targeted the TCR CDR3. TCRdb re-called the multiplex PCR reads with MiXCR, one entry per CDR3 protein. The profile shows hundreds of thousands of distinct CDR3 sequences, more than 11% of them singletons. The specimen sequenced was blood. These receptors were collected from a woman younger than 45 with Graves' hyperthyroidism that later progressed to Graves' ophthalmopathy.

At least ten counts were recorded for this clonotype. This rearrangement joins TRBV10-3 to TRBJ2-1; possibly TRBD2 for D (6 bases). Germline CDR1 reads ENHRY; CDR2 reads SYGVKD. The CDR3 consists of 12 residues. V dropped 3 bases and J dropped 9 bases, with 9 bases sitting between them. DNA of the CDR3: TGTGCCATCAGTGAAGCCGGGGGTGAGCAGTTCTTC. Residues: CAISEAGGEQFF.

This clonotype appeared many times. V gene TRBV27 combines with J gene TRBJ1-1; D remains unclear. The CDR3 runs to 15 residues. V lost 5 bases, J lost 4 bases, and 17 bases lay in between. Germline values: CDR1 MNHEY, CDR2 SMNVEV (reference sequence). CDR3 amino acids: CASSREVLSGTEAFF. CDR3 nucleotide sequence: TGTGCCAGCAGTAGAGAGGTCCTGAGTGGCACTGAAGCTTTCTTT.

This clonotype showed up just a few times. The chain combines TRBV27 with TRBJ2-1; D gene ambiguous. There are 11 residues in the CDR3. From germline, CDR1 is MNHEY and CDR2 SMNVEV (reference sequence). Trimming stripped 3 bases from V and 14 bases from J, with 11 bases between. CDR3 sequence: CASSFIGREFF. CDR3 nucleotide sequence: TGTGCCAGCAGTTTTATTGGTAGGGAGTTCTTC.

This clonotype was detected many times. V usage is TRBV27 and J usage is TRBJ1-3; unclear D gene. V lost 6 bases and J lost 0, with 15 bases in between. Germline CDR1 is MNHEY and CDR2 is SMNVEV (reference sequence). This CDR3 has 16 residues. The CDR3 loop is CASRAARDSSGNTIYF. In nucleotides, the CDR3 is TGTGCCAGCAGGGCAGCGCGGGATAGCTCTGGAAACACCATATATTTT.

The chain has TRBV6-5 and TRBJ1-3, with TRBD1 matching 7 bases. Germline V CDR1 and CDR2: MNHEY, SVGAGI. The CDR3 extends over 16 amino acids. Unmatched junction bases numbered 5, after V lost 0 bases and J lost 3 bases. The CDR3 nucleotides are TGTGCCAGCAGTTACTCTAAACAGGGGAGTGGAAACACCATATATTTT. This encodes CASSYSKQGSGNTIYF.

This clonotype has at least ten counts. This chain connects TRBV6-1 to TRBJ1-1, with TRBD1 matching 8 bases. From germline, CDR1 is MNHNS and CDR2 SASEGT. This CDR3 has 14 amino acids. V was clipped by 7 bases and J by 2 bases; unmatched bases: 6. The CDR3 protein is CASTPPGGNTEAFF. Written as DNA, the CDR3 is TGTGCCAGCACCCCTCCAGGGGGCAACACTGAAGCTTTCTTT.

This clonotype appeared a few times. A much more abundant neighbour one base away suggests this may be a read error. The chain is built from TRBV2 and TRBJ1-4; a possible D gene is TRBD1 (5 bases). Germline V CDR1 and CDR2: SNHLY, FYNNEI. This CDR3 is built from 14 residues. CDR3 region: CASSEGTSNGKLFF. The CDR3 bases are TGTGCCAGCAGTGAAGGGACATCTAATGGAAAACTGTTTTTT.

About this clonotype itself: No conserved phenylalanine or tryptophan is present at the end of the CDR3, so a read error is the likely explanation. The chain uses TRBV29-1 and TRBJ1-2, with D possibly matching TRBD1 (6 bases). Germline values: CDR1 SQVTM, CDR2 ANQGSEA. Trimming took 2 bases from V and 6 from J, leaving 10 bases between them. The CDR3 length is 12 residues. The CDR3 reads CSVELGAHGYTL. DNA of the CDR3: TGCAGCGTTGAATTGGGGGCGCATGGCTACACCCTC.